Sequencing of this T cell receptor beta chain was carried out in a study of blood T cells in healthy people across ages. A second PCR, run for about 7 to 11 cycles, used a sample-barcoded 5' primer plus a J-beta primer mix. TCRdb fed the 5' RACE reads into MiXCR, producing one record per CDR3 protein. Of 750,000 to 850,000 distinct CDR3 sequences in the sample, around 25% were seen once. Germline CDR1 MDHEN, CDR2 SYDVKM. The CDR3 spans 14 residues. V was clipped by 3 bases and J by 8 bases, with 13 bases between them. The same sample was also studied in work on T cells of mothers and their children.

The source is a boy aged 5-17 years in good health. Sequencing used blood. The chain couples TRBV28 to TRBJ1-4; D is undetermined. CDR3 in amino acids: CASSFRAFQEKLFF. In DNA form, the CDR3 reads TGTGCCAGCAGTTTTCGGGCTTTTCAAGAAAAACTGTTTTTT.